This T cell receptor beta chain was identified in a study of T cell changes during pregnancy in multiple sclerosis (dated by TCRdb to the late 2010s). Concerning the study at large: The study looked at changes in the T cell repertoire across pregnancy in women with multiple sclerosis.

Library preparation used the immunoSEQ multiplex PCR assay. Drawn from immuneACCESS, this table holds only the in-frame rearrangements with V and J called that TCRdb kept. Clones are partly lost; checked studies trace under half to an unresolved V gene and leave the rest unexplained. The sample contains under 65,000 clones, about 90% of them found a single time. The top ten hold more than 0.9% of the sample. Of note for this clone: Which antigen it targets is not known. Base qualities are not provided; no much larger clone lies one nucleotide away.

V and J lose 0 bases and 0 bases, and a span of 12 bases separates them. CDR1 and CDR2 are drawn from the germline V gene (reference sequence): LNHNV, YYDKDF. CDR3 length: 18 amino acids, cysteine to phenylalanine. Just CDR3 DNA is preserved here, 54 bases in frame from base 1. The chain is made from TRBV15 and TRBJ2-6; the D gene is possibly TRBD1, with 6 bases matching. This TCR came from a female donor in good health, enrolled as a control in a pregnancy study. Sequences were derived from peripheral blood, sampled after pregnancy. The DNA sequence follows: TGTGCCACCAGCAGAGATGTCGCAGGGGCCTCTGGGGCCAACGTCCTGACTTTC. This yields the protein CATSRDVAGASGANVLTF.